Each of the 19 T cell receptor beta chains below was sequenced from the same sample in a study of T cells in Graves' hyperthyroidism and ophthalmopathy. The CDR3 regions of TCR beta were amplified from RNA transcripts. HTBI primers drove first-round RT-PCR of the TCR CDR3. One entry per CDR3 protein results from TCRdb running MiXCR on the multiplex PCR reads. The sample holds nearly 600,000 distinct CDR3 sequences, approximately 14% seen once. Sequenced input: blood. The source of these receptors is a woman under 30 with Graves' ophthalmopathy.

The table lists this clonotype with many counts. The V gene is TRBV5-1, the J gene TRBJ1-5; D is unresolved. The CDR3 extends over 13 amino acids. V dropped 4 bases and J dropped 6 bases, with 11 bases sitting between them. CDR1 and CDR2 (germline): SGHRS, YFSETQ. DNA of the CDR3: TGCGCCAGCAGCCTCTTTGGGCTTCAGCCCCAGCATTTT. Translated, it gives CASSLFGLQPQHF.

The V and J genes are TRBV19 and TRBJ2-7; TRBD1 is a possible D gene (6 bases). Looked up from germline, CDR1 is LNHDA and CDR2 is SQIVND (reference sequence). This CDR3 is 13 amino acids long. V lost 4 bases, J lost 3 bases, and 10 bases lay in between. This chain's CDR3 is CASSRTADYEQYF. CDR3 bases: TGTGCCAGTAGTAGGACAGCCGACTACGAGCAGTACTTC.

Points on this clonotype: Given a much more abundant clone one base away, this may be a read error. This rearrangement joins TRBV5-6 to TRBJ2-2; TRBD2 might be the D (5 bases). This CDR3 has 16 amino acids. CDR1 and CDR2 from the germline V gene are SGHDT and YYEEEE. For the CDR3, the DNA is TGTGCCAGCAGCTTGGAAGGGATATCGAACACCGGGGAGCTGTGTTTT. Its translation is CASSLEGISNTGELCF.

At least ten counts were recorded for this clonotype. The genes are TRBV27 and TRBJ2-7, with TRBD2 matching over 8 bases. The V segment lost 2 bases and the J segment 5 bases; nucleotides outside the gene matches: 11. The germline V gene encodes CDR1 MNHEY and CDR2 SMNVEV (reference sequence). The CDR3 is 16 residues long. The CDR3 DNA is TGTGCCAGCAGTTTAGAACGGGAGGGCCTAGGGGACGAGCAGTACTTC. Its translation: CASSLEREGLGDEQYF.

The rearrangement links TRBV4-1 to TRBJ1-2; D may be TRBD1 (6 bases). Germline V CDR1 and CDR2: MGHRA, YSYEKL. The CDR3 spans 14 residues. V dropped 0 bases and J dropped 7 bases, with 12 bases sitting between them. The CDR3 spells CASSQDRGAAGYTF. The CDR3 nucleotides are TGCGCCAGCAGCCAAGACCGGGGGGCTGCTGGCTACACCTTC.

This clonotype has ten or more counts. This chain connects TRBV14 to TRBJ2-1, with D perhaps TRBD1 (6 bases). V was pared by 1 base and J by 0 bases, with 19 bases between. Per the germline V gene, CDR1 is SGHDN and CDR2 is FVKESK. The CDR3 extends over 19 amino acids. The CDR3 is CASSQVGQPGTYSYNEQFF. For the CDR3, the DNA is TGTGCCAGCAGCCAAGTAGGACAGCCGGGGACCTACTCCTACAATGAGCAGTTCTTC.

Here the CDR3 reads CASSLYYFATLNTGELFF. As DNA, the CDR3 is TGCGCCAGCAGCTTGTATTATTTTGCGACACTGAACACCGGGGAGCTGTTTTTT. The chain carries TRBV5-1 and TRBJ2-2; D unresolved. Trimming took off 1 base at V and 1 base at J, with 17 bases between the two ends. From germline, CDR1 is SGHRS and CDR2 YFSETQ. The CDR3 totals 18 residues.

The genes are TRBV18 and TRBJ1-2, with D perhaps matching TRBD1 (5 bases). Germline V gene sequence: CDR1 KGHSH, CDR2 LQKENI. The CDR3 totals 14 residues. V dropped 4 bases and J dropped 6 bases, with 15 bases sitting between them. The CDR3 DNA is TGTGCCAGCTCACTACTTACAGGATTAAATGGCTACACCTTC. Protein sequence: CASSLLTGLNGYTF.

This chain connects TRBV7-2 to TRBJ1-1; 8 bases are a match to TRBD1. Germline CDR1 reads SGHTA; CDR2 reads FQGNSA. J lost 5 bases, V lost 4 bases, and 9 bases had no gene match. The CDR3 is 15 residues long. This CDR3 is CASSWVGQGDTEAFF. CDR3 bases: TGTGCCAGCAGCTGGGTCGGACAGGGTGATACTGAAGCTTTCTTT.

This rearrangement joins TRBV18 to TRBJ2-5; 15 bases are a match to TRBD2. The CDR3 is made up of 19 amino acids. Looked up from germline, CDR1 is KGHSH and CDR2 is LQKENI. Trimming cost V 0 bases and J 4 bases; bases outside gene matches: 9. The CDR3 bases are TGTGCCAGCTCACCACCGATGGGACTAGCGGGAGGTTCAGGAGAGACCCAGTACTTC. Amino acids: CASSPPMGLAGGSGETQYF.

The rearrangement joins TRBV4-3 to TRBJ2-3; 10 bases align to TRBD2. Trimming removed 0 bases from V and 7 bases from J; junction bases left unmatched: 13. The CDR3 is 18 amino acids. Germline V gives CDR1 LGHNA, CDR2 YSLEER. The DNA of the CDR3 is TGCGCCAGCAGCCAAGATGGGTCTAGCGGGAGTCGTGGATATACGCAGTATTTT. It translates to CASSQDGSSGSRGYTQYF.

The chain links TRBV19 to TRBJ2-3, with D possibly being TRBD1 (6 bases). Germline CDR1 is LNHDA and CDR2 is SQIVND (reference sequence). Trimming pared 4 bases from V and 0 bases from J, leaving 17 bases between. The CDR3 has 17 amino acids. The CDR3 is CASSSHPGDLSTDTQYF. The CDR3 DNA reads TGTGCCAGTAGTAGCCACCCAGGGGATCTTAGCACAGATACGCAGTATTTT.

In its sample, this clonotype was seen many times. The gene calls are TRBV27 and TRBJ1-5, with D possibly being TRBD1 (5 bases). V dropped 8 bases and J dropped 5 bases, with 16 bases sitting between them. The CDR3 is 14 residues long. The germline CDR1 and CDR2 sequences are MNHEY and SMNVEV (reference sequence). As DNA, the CDR3 is TGTGCCAGCGGCCCTATTGGAGGGGATCAGCCCCAGCATTTT. Protein sequence: CASGPIGGDQPQHF.

This clonotype was observed at least ten times. This chain joins TRBV29-1 and TRBJ1-1; D uncertain. V was cut by 0 bases and J by 1 base, with 21 bases left in between. The CDR3 sequence is 18 residues long. Per germline, CDR1 SQVTM and CDR2 ANQGSEA. For the CDR3, the DNA is TGCAGCGTTGAAGACTATGGGCTCGCTGAAGACCGGAACACTGAAGCTTTCTTT. It specifies CSVEDYGLAEDRNTEAFF.

Of note for this clonotype: A single base separates this from a much larger clone, so it may be a read error. The chain recombines TRBV29-1 with TRBJ2-1, with D unclear. The last part of the DNA fits TRBJ2-7 better; the J call may be wrong. CDR3 length: 14 residues. Germline-derived CDR1 and CDR2 are SQVTM and ANQGSEA. CDR3 protein: CSADVLGSYNEQYF. CDR3 sequence (DNA): TGCAGCGCCGATGTCCTGGGCTCCTACAATGAGCAGTACTTC.

This clonotype appeared many times. The chain carries TRBV2 and TRBJ2-3; 7 nucleotides align to TRBD2. The trim removed 5 bases at V and 1 base at J, leaving 6 bases unmatched. CDR1 and CDR2 (germline): SNHLY, FYNNEI. The CDR3 consists of 15 residues. The CDR3 sequence: CASSLAGAGTDTQYF. In nucleotides, the CDR3 is TGTGCCAGCAGTTTGGCGGGAGCCGGCACAGATACGCAGTATTTT.

This clonotype was observed many times. This sequence joins TRBV12-5 and TRBJ1-2, with TRBD1 matching over 12 bases. The CDR3 loop spans 19 amino acids. CDR1 is LGHNT, CDR2 FRNRAP, per germline. The V gene end was trimmed by 0 bases and the J gene end by 2 bases; junction bases not matched to a gene: 10. CDR3 coding DNA: TGTGCTAGTGGTTTGGTACAGGGGACAGGGGGCGAATTGAACTATGGCTACACCTTC. Amino acids: CASGLVQGTGGELNYGYTF.

This clonotype was seen a few times. The V gene is TRBV10-3, the J gene TRBJ2-1, with unresolved D. The CDR3 has 12 amino acids. The germline gives CDR1 ENHRY, CDR2 SYGVKD. V lost 0 bases to trimming and J lost 15 bases, with 12 bases between them. The CDR3 DNA reads as TGTGCCATCAGTGAGTCGGTCCAACCGGGGTTCTTC. This sequence encodes CAISESVQPGFF.

The rearrangement joins TRBV7-8 to TRBJ2-5; the D is unclear. Germline V gene data show CDR1 as SGHVS and CDR2 as FQNEAQ. The CDR3 totals 14 residues. Trimming removed 5 bases from V and 5 bases from J, with 15 bases in between. In nucleotides, the CDR3 is TGTGCCAGCAGCCCCCGGCGAGGTGCGGAGACCCAGTACTTC. This codes for CASSPRRGAETQYF. The full variable domain, in which reference TRBV7-8 and TRBJ2-5 provide the parts outside the CDR3, is GAGVSQSPRYKVAKRGQDVALRCDPISGHVSLFWYQQALGQGPEFLTYFQNEAQLDKSGLPSDRFFAERPEGSVSTLKIQRTQQEDSAVYLCASSPRRGAETQYFGPGTRLLVL.